Following are 26 T cell receptor beta chains from one sample sequenced in a study of blood T cell repertoires in COVID-19. This table comes from immunoSEQ multiplex PCR, and its TCRdb copy is limited to in-frame clones, with some not included. The sample lists hundreds of thousands of clones, 65% to 85% occurring once. Sequencing was performed on peripheral blood. Receptors were obtained from a woman of 80 years or more with acute or convalescent COVID-19.

This rearrangement joins TRBV10-3 to TRBJ1-5, with a weak D call TRBD1 (5 bases). The V end was cut by 2 bases, the J end by 3 bases, with 8 bases between. Per germline, CDR1 ENHRY and CDR2 SYGVKD. CDR3 length: 14 residues. CDR3: CAISEDSTNQPQHF. The CDR3 DNA follows: TGTGCCATCAGTGAGGACAGTACCAATCAGCCCCAGCATTTT.

This chain links TRBV30 with TRBJ1-2; D possibly corresponds to TRBD1 (6 bases). Germline values: CDR1 GTSNPN, CDR2 SVGIG (reference sequence). V lost 3 bases to trimming and J lost 4 bases, with 12 bases between them. This CDR3 is built from 13 residues. CDR3 amino acids: CAWRYGQSYGYTF. The DNA for the CDR3 is TGTGCCTGGAGGTATGGACAGAGCTATGGCTACACCTTC.

This sequence joins TRBV19 and TRBJ2-2; 10 bases line up with TRBD2. CDR1 LNHDA and CDR2 SQIVND come from the germline V gene (reference sequence). V lost 7 bases to trimming and J lost 0 bases; unmatched junction nucleotides: 11. CDR3 length: 18 amino acids. CDR3 coding DNA: TGTGCCAGTATATGGTCTAGCGGGGGCTCCGCGAACACCGGGGAGCTGTTTTTT. Amino acids: CASIWSSGGSANTGELFF.

The table lists this clone with a count of one. CDR3 DNA: TGTGCCAGCAGCTGGACTAGCGGGAGTCGGCAGACCCAGTACTTC. The encoded protein is CASSWTSGSRQTQYF. This chain joins TRBV9 and TRBJ2-5; 13 bases align to TRBD2. V dropped 4 bases and J dropped 6; count of bases not matched to a gene: 6. This CDR3 has 15 residues. The germline V gene has CDR1 SGDLS and CDR2 YYNGEE.

The V call is TRBV6-1, the J call TRBJ1-2; possibly TRBD1 for D (5 bases). The V end was cut by 3 bases, the J end by 4 bases, with 15 bases between. CDR3 length: 15 amino acids. CDR1 MNHNS and CDR2 SASEGT come from the germline V gene. CDR3 protein: CASSDRGDGSYGYTF. CDR3 nucleotides: TGTGCCAGCAGTGATCGGGGGGATGGCAGCTATGGCTACACCTTC.

The gene calls are TRBV4-1 and TRBJ2-1; 9 bases map to TRBD1. Germline CDR1 is MGHRA and CDR2 is YSYEKL. After removal of 4 bases from V and 5 bases from J, the junction contained 3 bases not matched to a gene. The CDR3 is made up of 14 amino acids. The CDR3 reads CASSPRDRDNEQFF. The CDR3 DNA reads TGCGCCAGCAGCCCTCGGGACAGGGACAATGAGCAGTTCTTC.

This chain uses TRBV6-1 with TRBJ1-1, with a possible D match to TRBD1 (5 bases). The CDR3 contains 13 residues. Germline V gene data show CDR1 as MNHNS and CDR2 as SASEGT. V dropped 3 bases and J dropped 4 bases, with 9 bases sitting between them. CDR3 coding DNA: TGTGCCAGCAGTGAGGCTAGGGGCACTGAAGCTTTCTTT. Its translation: CASSEARGTEAFF.

The chain combines TRBV19 with TRBJ1-5; 9 bases are shared with TRBD1. V lost 5 bases to trimming and J lost 6 bases; unmatched junction nucleotides: 5. The CDR3 runs 14 residues. CDR1 is LNHDA and CDR2 is SQIVND in the germline V gene (reference sequence). CDR3 in DNA: TGTGCCAGTAGTTCGACAGGGGGAAGTCAGCCCCAGCATTTT. Amino acids: CASSSTGGSQPQHF.

This chain links TRBV28 with TRBJ2-2, with D maybe TRBD2 (5 bases). Looked up from germline, CDR1 is MDHEN and CDR2 is SYDVKM. The V gene lost 11 bases and the J gene lost 6 bases, with 13 bases spanning the gap. The CDR3 runs 12 residues. The CDR3 sequence is CAPTPGSGELFF. CDR3 DNA: TGTGCCCCGACCCCGGGGTCCGGGGAGCTGTTTTTT. The variable domain in full, completed from reference TRBV28 and TRBJ2-2, reads DVKVTQSSRYLVKRTGEKVFLECVQDMDHENMFWYRQDPGLGLRLIYFSYDVKMKEKGDIPEGYSVSREKKERFSLILESASTNQTSMYLCAPTPGSGELFFGEGSRLTVL.

The rearrangement links TRBV19 to TRBJ1-6; 10 nucleotides match TRBD1. CDR3 length: 18 amino acids. Germline CDR1 is LNHDA and CDR2 is SQIVND (reference sequence). Trimming took 5 bases from V and 3 from J; bases not matched to a gene: 10. The CDR3 loop reads CASSSPPGTGDYNSPLHF. The DNA of the CDR3 is TGTGCCAGTAGTTCGCCGCCCGGGACAGGGGACTATAATTCACCCCTCCACTTT. The complete variable domain, with remaining parts taken from reference TRBV19 and TRBJ1-6, reads DGGITQSPKYLFRKEGQNVTLSCEQNLNHDAMYWYRQDPGQGLRLIYYSQIVNDFQKGDIAEGYSVSREKKESFPLTVTSAQKNPTAFYLCASSSPPGTGDYNSPLHFGNGTRLTVT.

V and J are TRBV6-4 and TRBJ2-1; TRBD2 matches at 11 bases. The CDR3 loop spans 16 amino acids. The J segment lost 2 bases and the V segment lost 2 bases, leaving 2 bases of the junction unmatched. Germline CDR1 and CDR2: MRHNA and SNTAGT. The CDR3 sequence: CASSDIAGGPYNEQFF. CDR3 DNA: TGTGCCAGCAGTGACATAGCGGGGGGGCCCTACAATGAGCAGTTCTTC.

The chain couples TRBV19 to TRBJ1-4; TRBD1 might be the D (6 bases). V lost 5 bases and J 0 bases, leaving 10 bases between the germline ends. This CDR3 is built from 15 residues. Germline V gene sequence: CDR1 LNHDA, CDR2 SQIVND (reference sequence). The chain's CDR3 is CASSSTGATNEKLFF. The CDR3 DNA reads TGTGCCAGTAGTTCGACAGGAGCAACTAATGAAAAACTGTTTTTT.

The chain joins TRBV14 to TRBJ2-2; TRBD1 matches 9 bases. The CDR3 loop spans 15 amino acids. Trimming took 6 bases from V and 3 from J; bases not matched to a gene: 5. Germline CDR1 reads SGHDN; CDR2 reads FVKESK. The CDR3 region has the DNA TGTGCCAGCAGACCCGGGACAGGGTACACCGGGGAGCTGTTTTTT. Amino acid sequence: CASRPGTGYTGELFF. The full variable domain, in which reference TRBV14 and TRBJ2-2 provide the parts outside the CDR3, is EAGVTQFPSHSVIEKGQTVTLRCDPISGHDNLYWYRRVMGKEIKFLLHFVKESKQDESGMPNNRFLAERTGGTYSTLKVQPAELEDSGVYFCASRPGTGYTGELFFGEGSRLTVL.

The V gene is TRBV18, the J gene TRBJ1-5; 11 nucleotides agree with TRBD1. CDR1 KGHSH and CDR2 LQKENI come from the germline V gene. CDR3 length: 21 residues. V dropped 1 base and J dropped 3; count of bases not matched to a gene: 17. CDR3 bases: TGTGCCAGCTCACCACTGCCGAGGACAGGGGGCGCGAAAGAGAACAATCAGCCCCAGCATTTT. It codes for CASSPLPRTGGAKENNQPQHF.

V usage is TRBV6-6 and J usage is TRBJ1-4; possible D gene TRBD1, 5 bases. With 2 bases removed from V and 7 bases from J, the gap between germline ends came to 14 bases. This CDR3 comprises 15 residues. Germline V CDR1 and CDR2: MNHNY, SVGAGI (reference sequence). The CDR3 DNA is TGTGCCAGCAGTTACACCCGGGGGGTGGGTGAAAAACTGTTTTTT. This encodes CASSYTRGVGEKLFF.

The genes are TRBV25-1 and TRBJ2-5, with 8 nucleotides matching TRBD1. J gave up 0 bases and V 3 bases, and 3 bases lay outside the gene matches. The CDR3 runs to 15 residues. Per the germline V gene, CDR1 is MGHDK and CDR2 is SYGVNS. The DNA for the CDR3 is TGTGCCAGCAGTGATACAGGGGGGTACCAAGAGACCCAGTACTTC. Amino acids: CASSDTGGYQETQYF.

This clone showed up just once. This chain joins TRBV3-1 (or the pseudogene TRBV3-2) and TRBJ1-5, with D unresolved. This CDR3 contains 14 residues. Per the germline V gene, CDR1 is LGHDT and CDR2 is YNNKEL (reference sequence). Trimming left V 4 bases short and J 4 bases short, with 11 bases between. In DNA, the CDR3 is TGTGCCAGCAGCCGCGGGTTAAGTAATCAGCCCCAGCATTTT. Protein product: CASSRGLSNQPQHF.

This clone was seen once. V and J are TRBV19 and TRBJ1-1; 9 bases line up with TRBD1. The CDR3 sequence is 15 residues long. Germline V gene data show CDR1 as LNHDA and CDR2 as SQIVND (reference sequence). Trimming at V came to 4 bases and at J to 1 base, leaving 4 bases not matched to a gene. CDR3 residues: CASSNRGQGNTEAFF. The DNA for the CDR3 is TGTGCCAGTAGTAACCGGGGACAGGGGAACACTGAAGCTTTCTTT.

The table lists this clone with a count of one. The V and J genes are TRBV7-2 and TRBJ1-6, with D perhaps TRBD1 (5 bases). V was pared by 1 base and J by 6 bases, with 13 bases between. Germline V lookup: CDR1 SGHTA, CDR2 FQGNSA. The CDR3 is made up of 16 amino acids. The CDR3 is CASSLVRQGLNSPLHF. The CDR3 DNA sequence: TGTGCCAGCAGCTTAGTTCGGCAGGGACTTAATTCACCCCTCCACTTT.

CDR3: CASSRGAPTYEQYF. For the CDR3, the DNA is TGTGCCAGCAGCCGGGGGGCCCCTACCTACGAGCAGTACTTC. The V and J genes are TRBV5-8 and TRBJ2-7; D possibly corresponds to TRBD2 (7 bases). The CDR3 is 14 residues long. V was clipped by 4 bases and J by 2 bases, with 13 bases between them. Per germline, CDR1 SGHTS and CDR2 YDEGEE.

This chain connects TRBV24-1 to TRBJ2-1; TRBD1 matches 7 bases. From germline, CDR1 is KGHDR and CDR2 SFDVKD. Losses at the gene ends were 5 bases for V and 8 bases for J; bases not matched to a gene: 2. The CDR3 is made up of 12 amino acids. CDR3 sequence: CATSVQGYEQFF. CDR3 in DNA: TGTGCCACCAGTGTACAGGGGTATGAGCAGTTCTTC.

J is TRBJ1-1 and V is TRBV11-3; weak D call: TRBD1 (5 bases). The V gene lost 1 base and the J gene lost 0 bases, with 15 bases spanning the gap. Per the germline V gene, CDR1 is SGHNT and CDR2 is YENEEA. This CDR3 is built from 17 residues. CDR3 residues: CASSLAFSGGLNTEAFF. CDR3 DNA sequence: TGTGCCAGCAGCTTAGCTTTCTCCGGGGGATTGAACACTGAAGCTTTCTTT.

The chain has TRBV2 and TRBJ2-2; the D gene is possibly TRBD2 (6 bases). With 6 bases removed from V and 1 base from J, the gap between germline ends came to 18 bases. Germline CDR1 is SNHLY and CDR2 is FYNNEI. The CDR3 has 17 amino acids. CDR3 region: CASSERAGRQNTGELFF. As DNA, the CDR3 is TGTGCCAGCAGCGAAAGGGCGGGACGGCAGAACACCGGGGAGCTGTTTTTT.

The chain links TRBV15 to TRBJ2-3; 7 bases fit TRBD1. The trim removed 1 base at V and 4 bases at J, leaving 2 bases unmatched. The CDR3 extends over 14 amino acids. Germline V CDR1 and CDR2: LNHNV, YYDKDF (reference sequence). CDR3 in DNA: TGTGCCACCAGCAGAGCCCAGGGGGCAGATACGCAGTATTTT. Protein sequence: CATSRAQGADTQYF.

This chain links TRBV7-3 with TRBJ1-2; the D gene is possibly TRBD1 (6 bases). CDR3 length: 13 amino acids. The V gene lost 3 bases and the J gene lost 6 bases, with 11 bases spanning the gap. The germline V gene has CDR1 SGHTA and CDR2 FQGTGA. CDR3 region: CASSLGRGDGYTF. The CDR3 nucleotides read TGTGCCAGCAGCTTGGGCAGGGGTGATGGCTACACCTTC. The complete variable domain, with remaining parts taken from reference TRBV7-3 and TRBJ1-2, reads GAGVSQTPSNKVTEKGKYVELRCDPISGHTALYWYRQSLGQGPEFLIYFQGTGAADDSGLPNDRFFAVRPEGSVSTLKIQRTERGDSAVYLCASSLGRGDGYTFGSGTRLTVV.

This clone occurred once. The chain employs TRBV7-2 and TRBJ2-7, with D possibly matching TRBD2 (6 bases). V lost 0 bases, J lost 5 bases, and 11 bases lay in between. In germline, CDR1 is SGHTA, CDR2 FQGNSA. This CDR3 is built from 14 residues. In nucleotides, the CDR3 is TGTGCCAGCAGCTTAGCATGGCGGGAAAACGAGCAGTACTTC. Its translation is CASSLAWRENEQYF.